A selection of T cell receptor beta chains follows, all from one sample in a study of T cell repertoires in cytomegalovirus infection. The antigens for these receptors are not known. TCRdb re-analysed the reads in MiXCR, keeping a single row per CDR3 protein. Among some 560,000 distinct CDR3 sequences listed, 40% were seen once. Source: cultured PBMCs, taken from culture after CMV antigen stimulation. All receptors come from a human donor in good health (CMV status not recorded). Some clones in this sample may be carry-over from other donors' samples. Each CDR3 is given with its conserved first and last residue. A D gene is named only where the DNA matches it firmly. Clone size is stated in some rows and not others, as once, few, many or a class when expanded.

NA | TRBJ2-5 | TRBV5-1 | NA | CASSLEGLYQETQYF | TGCGCCAGCAGCTTGGAGGGGCTGTACCAAGAGACCCAGTACTTC
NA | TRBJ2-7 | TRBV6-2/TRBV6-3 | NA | CASSYSAARQTYEQYF | TGTGCCAGCAGTTACTCGGCGGCTCGACAGACCTACGAGCAGTACTTC
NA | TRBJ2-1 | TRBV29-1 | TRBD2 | CSVCRLAGANEQFF | TGCAGCGTTTGCCGTCTAGCGGGAGCCAATGAGCAGTTCTTC
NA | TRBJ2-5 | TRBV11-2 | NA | CASSLEGLRTETQYF | TGTGCCAGCAGCTTAGAAGGGCTGCGGACAGAGACCCAGTACTTC
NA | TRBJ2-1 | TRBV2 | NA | CASPLAGTGAYNEQFF | TGTGCCAGCCCCCTAGCGGGGACAGGGGCGTACAATGAGCAGTTCTTC
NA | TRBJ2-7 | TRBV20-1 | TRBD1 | CSVRDRSYEQYF | TGCAGTGTCCGGGACAGGTCCTACGAGCAGTACTTC
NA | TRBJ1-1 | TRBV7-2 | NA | CASSQAGQGTLGNTEAFF | TGTGCCAGCAGCCAAGCAGGTCAGGGAACTCTGGGCAACACTGAAGCTTTCTTT
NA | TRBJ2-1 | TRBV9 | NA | CASSARDLGSYNEQFF | TGTGCCAGCAGCGCGAGGGACCTCGGCTCCTACAATGAGCAGTTCTTC
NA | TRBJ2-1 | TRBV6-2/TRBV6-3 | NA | CASSPGPGPNYNEQFF | TGTGCCAGCAGCCCAGGCCCGGGACCCAACTACAATGAGCAGTTCTTC
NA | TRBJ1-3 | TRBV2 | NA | CASSELGNTIYF | TGTGCCAGCAGTGAACTCGGAAACACCATATATTTT
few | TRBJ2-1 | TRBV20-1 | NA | CSARSTRLYEQFF | TGCAGTGCTAGATCGACGAGGCTCTATGAGCAGTTCTTC
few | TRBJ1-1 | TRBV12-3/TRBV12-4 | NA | CASSLRGVSEAFF | TGTGCCAGCAGTTTGCGGGGGGTCTCTGAAGCTTTCTTT
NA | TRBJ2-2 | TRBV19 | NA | CASSQITGELFF | TGTGCCAGTAGCCAAATTACCGGGGAGCTGTTTTTT
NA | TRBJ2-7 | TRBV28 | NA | CASSLRDPYDQYF | TGTGCCAGCAGCTTAAGGGATCCCTACGATCAGTACTTC
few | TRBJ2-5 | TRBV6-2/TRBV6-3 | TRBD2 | CATRLAGEFGETQYF | TGTGCCACCCGACTAGCGGGGGAGTTTGGAGAGACCCAGTACTTC
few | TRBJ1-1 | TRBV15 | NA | CATSDRLNSHTEAFF | TGTGCCACCAGCGACCGCTTAAACAGCCACACTGAAGCTTTCTTT
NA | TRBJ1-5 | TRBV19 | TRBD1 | CASSIEGARNQPQHF | TGTGCCAGTAGTATCGAGGGGGCGCGCAATCAGCCCCAGCATTTT
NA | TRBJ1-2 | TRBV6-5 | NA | CASSYSRNKDGYTF | TGTGCCAGCAGTTACTCCCGAAACAAAGATGGCTACACCTTC